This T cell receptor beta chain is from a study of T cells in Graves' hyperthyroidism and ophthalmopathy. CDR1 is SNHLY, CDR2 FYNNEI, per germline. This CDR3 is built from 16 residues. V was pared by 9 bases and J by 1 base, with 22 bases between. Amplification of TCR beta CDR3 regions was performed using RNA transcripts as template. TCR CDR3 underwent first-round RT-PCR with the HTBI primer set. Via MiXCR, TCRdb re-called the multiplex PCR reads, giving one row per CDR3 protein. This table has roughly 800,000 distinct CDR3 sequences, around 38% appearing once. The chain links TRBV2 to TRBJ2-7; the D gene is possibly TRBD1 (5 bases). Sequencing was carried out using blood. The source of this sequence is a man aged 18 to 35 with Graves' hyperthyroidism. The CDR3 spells CARAAAGLVGSYEQYF. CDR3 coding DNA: TGTGCCAGGGCCGCGGCAGGGTTAGTAGGGTCCTACGAGCAGTACTTC.